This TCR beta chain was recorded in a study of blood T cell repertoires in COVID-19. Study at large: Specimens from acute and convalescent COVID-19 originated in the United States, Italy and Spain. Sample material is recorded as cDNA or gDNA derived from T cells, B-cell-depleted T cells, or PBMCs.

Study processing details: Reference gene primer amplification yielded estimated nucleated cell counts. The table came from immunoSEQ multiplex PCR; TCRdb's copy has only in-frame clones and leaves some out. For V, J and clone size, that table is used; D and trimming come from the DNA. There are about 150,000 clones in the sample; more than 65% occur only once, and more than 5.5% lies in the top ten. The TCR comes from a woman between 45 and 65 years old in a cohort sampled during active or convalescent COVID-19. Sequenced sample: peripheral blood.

CDR3 sequence: CASSPGQGEGYTF. The CDR3 DNA reads as TGTGCCAGCTCCCCAGGACAGGGGGAAGGCTACACCTTC. The chain recombines TRBV18 with TRBJ1-2; 10 bases match TRBD1. Germline CDR1 reads KGHSH; CDR2 reads LQKENI. The CDR3 has 13 residues. V gave up 6 bases and J gave up 8 bases; unmatched junction bases: 6.